This TCR beta chain was obtained from a study of OX40 agonist ivuxolimab in advanced cancers. CDR1 and CDR2 (germline): MGHRA, YSYEKL. This CDR3 comprises 18 residues. V was cut by 1 base and J by 5 bases, with 21 bases left in between. Repertoires were generated with immunoSEQ multiplex PCR, while TCRdb's copy carries only in-frame clones and drops some. The profile shows some 50,000 clones, about 88% of them singletons. J is TRBJ2-1 and V is TRBV4-1; D might be TRBD1 (5 bases). The clonotype was recovered from an adult with an advanced solid tumor such as melanoma, head and neck, liver or kidney cancer. The source material was CD4+ or CD8+ T cells sorted from blood, sampled in a trial of the OX40 agonist ivuxolimab. Here the CDR3 DNA reads TGCGCCAGCAGCCAAGGGGGCCCCTACCACCACAGCGACAATGAGCAGTTCTTC. This gives the protein CASSQGGPYHHSDNEQFF.